The clone carrying this T cell receptor (beta chain) was recorded only once. The V gene's germline CDR1 is SGHTA and CDR2 FQGNSA. This CDR3 is 13 amino acids long. With 2 bases removed from V and 7 bases from J, the gap between germline ends came to 9 bases. The entry originates in a study of T cell responses to AZD1222 COVID-19 vaccine. Using immunoSEQ multiplex PCR, the repertoire was profiled, and TCRdb retains in-frame clones only, with some absent. The sample consists of more than 85,000 clones, 87% of them appearing once. The sample was peripheral blood, taken on day 0 of AZD1222 vaccination. This clonotype originated in an adult in good health. This rearrangement joins TRBV7-2 to TRBJ1-5; D possibly corresponds to TRBD1 (6 bases). The CDR3 nucleotides read TGTGCCAGCAGCTTACCGGGGGCGCAGCCCCAGCATTTT. Protein product: CASSLPGAQPQHF.